The 28 T cell receptor beta chains reported below all come from one sample, sequenced in a study of shared clonotypes between healthy human individuals (dated by TCRdb to about 2020). The library came from the immunoSEQ multiplex PCR assay. In its TCRdb copy, this immuneACCESS table keeps in-frame sequences only and misses some clones. Where compared with another copy, unresolved V genes explain less than half of these, and the others have no known cause. The table for this sample lists about 560,000 clones; around 78% of them were counted only once. The biggest ten clones account for about 11% of the sample. Sequences were obtained from PBMCs. The receptors shown here come from a woman in her thirties or forties in good health. Some clones in this sample may be carry-over from other donors' samples.

The chain uses TRBV18 and TRBJ1-5; no firm D call. Trimming removed 3 bases at V and 2 bases at J, with 8 bases between. This CDR3 region has 14 residues. Germline values: CDR1 KGHSH, CDR2 LQKENI. The CDR3 DNA reads TGTGCCAGCTCACCCGAGCAGGGCAATCAGCCCCAGCATTTT. Encoded protein: CASSPEQGNQPQHF.

This clone has only a few counts. This sequence joins TRBV7-9 and TRBJ2-2; D gene unclear. From germline, CDR1 is SEHNR and CDR2 FQNEAQ (reference sequence). This CDR3 contains 11 residues. Trimming cost V 5 bases and J 8 bases, with 6 bases left between them. CDR3 sequence (DNA): TGTGCCAGCAGCACCTCTGGGGAGCTGTTTTTT. Protein product: CASSTSGELFF.

The chain employs TRBV6-5 and TRBJ2-7; D not certain. Germline-derived CDR1 and CDR2 are MNHEY and SVGAGI. The CDR3 covers 13 residues. V lost 2 bases and J lost 2, with 7 bases in between. CDR3 loop: CASSYGFTYEQYF. In nucleotides, the CDR3 is TGTGCCAGCAGTTACGGGTTCACCTACGAGCAGTACTTC.

The chain combines TRBV19 with TRBJ2-7, with 7 bases identical to TRBD1. The CDR3 is 14 residues long. Germline V gene sequence: CDR1 LNHDA, CDR2 SQIVND (reference sequence). V shed 3 bases, J shed 2 bases, and the junction held 4 bases outside the gene matches. The CDR3 protein is CASSMTGFPYEQYF. The CDR3 DNA sequence: TGTGCCAGTAGTATGACAGGGTTCCCCTACGAGCAGTACTTC.

V usage is TRBV6-1 and J usage is TRBJ1-1; a possible D gene is TRBD1 (5 bases). The germline gives CDR1 MNHNS, CDR2 SASEGT. Trimming removed 3 bases at V and 4 bases at J, with 12 bases between. The CDR3 consists of 14 residues. In DNA form, the CDR3 reads TGTGCCAGCAGTGACCCGGGACTGACCACTGAAGCTTTCTTT. Translation: CASSDPGLTTEAFF.

There are a few counts of this clone. The chain employs TRBV2 and TRBJ2-1; tentatively, D is TRBD1 (6 bases). The length of the CDR3 is 13 residues. Per the germline V gene, CDR1 is SNHLY and CDR2 is FYNNEI. Trimming removed 7 bases from V and 6 bases from J, with 13 bases in between. CDR3 protein: CASNIQGFNEQFF. The CDR3 DNA follows: TGTGCCAGCAATATACAGGGCTTCAATGAGCAGTTCTTC.

The chain links TRBV7-3 to TRBJ1-1; D remains ambiguous. The CDR3 loop spans 15 amino acids. The germline V and J ends were trimmed by 1 base and 1 base, with 10 bases remaining between them. Germline loops: CDR1 SGHTA, CDR2 FQGTGA. The CDR3 reads CASSLMAATNTEAFF. Written as DNA, the CDR3 is TGTGCCAGCAGCTTAATGGCAGCCACGAACACTGAAGCTTTCTTT.

V is TRBV2 and J is TRBJ1-4, with 10 nucleotides matching TRBD1. The CDR3 is made up of 14 amino acids. Germline V CDR1 and CDR2: SNHLY, FYNNEI. V trimming: 5 bases; J trimming: 8 bases; junction bases outside the gene matches: 5. The CDR3 DNA follows: TGTGCCAGCAGTCGGGACAGGGGAATGGAAAAACTGTTTTTT. This codes for CASSRDRGMEKLFF.

The V gene is TRBV5-1, the J gene TRBJ2-5, with 10 bases that match TRBD1. J was trimmed by 7 bases and V by 4 bases; bases with no gene match: 10. The CDR3 has 15 residues. Looked up from germline, CDR1 is SGHRS and CDR2 is YFSETQ. The DNA of the CDR3 is TGCGCCAGCAGCCAACCGGGACAGGGGATGGGGACCCAGTACTTC. It yields the protein CASSQPGQGMGTQYF.

This clone was seen many times. The same CDR3 can be traced to other DNA sequences in this sample. V gene TRBV9 combines with J gene TRBJ2-7; D is unclear. V gave up 4 bases and J gave up 1 base, with 12 bases separating them. The CDR3 totals 14 residues. Germline V gene lookup returns CDR1 SGDLS and CDR2 YYNGEE. The CDR3 is CASSPSTASYEQYF. In DNA, the CDR3 is TGTGCCAGCAGCCCCTCAACAGCTTCCTACGAGCAGTACTTC.

This chain uses TRBV28 with TRBJ2-7; 9 nucleotides line up with TRBD2. The CDR3 extends over 17 amino acids. Trimming took 3 bases from V and 1 from J; bases not matched to a gene: 10. Germline V gene lookup returns CDR1 MDHEN and CDR2 SYDVKM. CDR3 region: CASSFGLAGVKSYEQYF. The CDR3 bases are TGTGCCAGCAGTTTCGGATTAGCGGGAGTTAAGTCCTACGAGCAGTACTTC. The full variable domain, with the rest looked up from reference TRBV28 and TRBJ2-7, is DVKVTQSSRYLVKRTGEKVFLECVQDMDHENMFWYRQDPGLGLRLIYFSYDVKMKEKGDIPEGYSVSREKKERFSLILESASTNQTSMYLCASSFGLAGVKSYEQYFGPGTRLTVT.

The gene calls are TRBV5-1 and TRBJ1-1; the D gene is possibly TRBD1 (5 bases). CDR3 length: 14 residues. V gave up 7 bases and J gave up 4 bases, with 17 bases separating them. Germline values: CDR1 SGHRS, CDR2 YFSETQ. CDR3 bases: TGCGCCAGCTCACGGGAGGGGAGGAGCACTGAAGCTTTCTTT. Its protein product is CASSREGRSTEAFF.

The rearrangement uses TRBV7-8 and TRBJ1-1, with TRBD1 matching 9 bases. The CDR3 extends over 17 amino acids. V lost 1 base and J lost 1; bases outside the gene matches: 7. Germline CDR1 and CDR2: SGHVS and FQNEAQ. This CDR3 reads CASSLVNRGLENTEAFF. The DNA for the CDR3 is TGTGCCAGCAGCTTAGTTAACAGGGGGCTTGAGAACACTGAAGCTTTCTTT. The variable domain in full, completed from reference TRBV7-8 and TRBJ1-1, reads GAGVSQSPRYKVAKRGQDVALRCDPISGHVSLFWYQQALGQGPEFLTYFQNEAQLDKSGLPSDRFFAERPEGSVSTLKIQRTQQEDSAVYLCASSLVNRGLENTEAFFGQGTRLTVV.

The table lists this clone with a few counts. The chain uses TRBV28 and TRBJ1-4; no clear D gene. This CDR3 contains 15 residues. With 2 bases removed from V and 2 bases from J, the gap between germline ends came to 9 bases. The germline gives CDR1 MDHEN, CDR2 SYDVKM. The CDR3 reads CASSLSPHTNEKLFF. For the CDR3, the DNA is TGTGCCAGCAGTTTAAGTCCGCACACTAATGAAAAACTGTTTTTT.

Points on this clone: A far larger clone is one nucleotide away, so this likely arose from a read error. The chain couples TRBV27 to TRBJ1-2; a weak D match, TRBD1 (6 bases). The CDR3 totals 13 residues. The V gene lost 4 bases and the J gene lost 7 bases, with 13 bases spanning the gap. Germline V gene lookup returns CDR1 MNHEY and CDR2 SMNVEV (reference sequence). The CDR3, as DNA: TGTGCCAGCAGTTGGTCAGGGGAGGGTGGCTACACCTTC. Residues: CASSWSGEGGYTF.

The chain carries TRBV6-5 and TRBJ2-1; D tentatively reads TRBD1 or TRBD2 (5 bases each). Germline lookup yields CDR1 MNHEY and CDR2 SVGAGI. The CDR3 has 16 residues. The V gene lost 2 bases and the J gene lost 0 bases, with 11 bases spanning the gap. CDR3 amino acids: CASSYAGTSSYNEQFF. CDR3 nucleotides: TGTGCCAGCAGTTACGCCGGGACGAGCTCCTACAATGAGCAGTTCTTC.

The V gene is TRBV28, the J gene TRBJ2-7, with TRBD2 matching 7 bases. There are 14 residues in the CDR3. J was trimmed by 1 base and V by 8 bases; bases with no gene match: 8. Germline CDR1 and CDR2: MDHEN and SYDVKM. DNA of the CDR3: TGTGCCAGCCACCCCCCTAGCGGATCCTACGAGCAGTACTTC. Its protein product is CASHPPSGSYEQYF.

The gene calls are TRBV5-1 and TRBJ2-3; D uncertain. This CDR3 is 13 amino acids long. CDR1 and CDR2 (germline): SGHRS, YFSETQ. V was shortened by 2 bases and J by 0 bases, with 4 bases between the two germline ends. Here the CDR3 DNA reads TGCGCCAGCAGCTTTTCTAGCACAGATACGCAGTATTTT. Protein product: CASSFSSTDTQYF.

V usage is TRBV7-8 and J usage is TRBJ2-1, with D uncertain. Germline-derived CDR1 and CDR2 are SGHVS and FQNEAQ. The CDR3 totals 15 residues. Trimming pared 5 bases from V and 6 bases from J, leaving 17 bases between. CDR3 in amino acids: CASSPRGLGGNEQFF. The DNA for the CDR3 is TGTGCCAGCAGCCCTCGTGGGCTAGGCGGCAATGAGCAGTTCTTC.

This chain uses TRBV19 with TRBJ1-1, with 8 bases identical to TRBD1. The germline CDR1 and CDR2 sequences are LNHDA and SQIVND (reference sequence). The junction had 13 bases not matched to a gene; V was cut back by 5 bases and J by 5 bases. This CDR3 spans 16 amino acids. CDR3 nucleotide sequence: TGTGCCAGTAGTCCCAACTCGCGGACAGGGAAAACTGAAGCTTTCTTT. This codes for CASSPNSRTGKTEAFF. The variable domain in full, completed from reference TRBV19 and TRBJ1-1, reads DGGITQSPKYLFRKEGQNVTLSCEQNLNHDAMYWYRQDPGQGLRLIYYSQIVNDFQKGDIAEGYSVSREKKESFPLTVTSAQKNPTAFYLCASSPNSRTGKTEAFFGQGTRLTVV.

The chain joins TRBV6-6 to TRBJ2-5, with D possibly TRBD2 on 6 matching bases. With 6 bases removed from V and 1 base from J, the gap between germline ends came to 12 bases. The CDR3 length is 14 residues. Germline V gene lookup returns CDR1 MNHNY and CDR2 SVGAGI (reference sequence). CDR3 nucleotide sequence: TGTGCCAGCAGGGGGGGAGGAGCCCAAGAGACCCAGTACTTC. Translation gives CASRGGGAQETQYF.

The rearrangement joins TRBV19 to TRBJ2-3; D is unresolved. V gave up 6 bases and J gave up 0 bases, with 4 bases separating them. The CDR3 loop spans 12 amino acids. In germline, CDR1 is LNHDA, CDR2 SQIVND (reference sequence). The DNA for the CDR3 is TGTGCCAGTAGCGGGAGCACAGATACGCAGTATTTT. This sequence encodes CASSGSTDTQYF.

This chain joins TRBV5-1 and TRBJ2-5; weak D call: TRBD2 (7 bases). CDR1 SGHRS and CDR2 YFSETQ come from the germline V gene. This CDR3 has 16 residues. V was cut by 1 base and J by 5 bases, with 18 bases left in between. CDR3: CASSLTGWAGEETQYF. The CDR3 nucleotides are TGCGCCAGCAGCTTGACAGGGTGGGCGGGAGAGGAGACCCAGTACTTC.

This clone was seen just once. The chain combines TRBV6-5 with TRBJ2-5; maybe TRBD2 (5 bases). The V gene lost 10 bases and the J gene lost 1 base, with 10 bases spanning the gap. Germline V gene lookup returns CDR1 MNHEY and CDR2 SVGAGI. The length of the CDR3 is 12 residues. Here the CDR3 DNA reads TGTGCCACGAAACGGGGCCAAGAGACCCAGTACTTC. Translation gives CATKRGQETQYF.

The rearrangement joins TRBV23-1 to TRBJ2-7, with TRBD1 matching over 9 bases. TRBV23-1 is an ORF for which the function is uncertain. This CDR3 contains 12 residues. V was pared by 9 bases and J by 12 bases, with 12 bases of the junction left unmatched. This CDR3 is CARGRDRDVWYF. In DNA form, the CDR3 reads TGCGCCAGGGGGAGGGACAGGGATGTTTGGTACTTC.

The rearrangement uses TRBV11-2 and TRBJ1-5; 7 bases align to TRBD1. The V gene's germline CDR1 is SGHAT and CDR2 FQNNGV. The CDR3 totals 15 residues. V trimming: 0 bases; J trimming: 6 bases; junction bases outside the gene matches: 5. The CDR3 here is CASSLDLQGGQPQHF. DNA of the CDR3: TGTGCCAGCAGCTTAGATCTCCAGGGGGGTCAGCCCCAGCATTTT. Together with reference TRBV11-2 and TRBJ1-5, the CDR3 gives the full variable domain: EAGVAQSPRYKIIEKRQSVAFWCNPISGHATLYWYQQILGQGPKLLIQFQNNGVVDDSQLPKDRFSAERLKGVDSTLKIQPAKLEDSAVYLCASSLDLQGGQPQHFGDGTRLSIL.

With respect to this clone: Different DNA sequences within this sample yield the same CDR3. The chain combines TRBV4-2 with TRBJ2-7; 8 positions match TRBD1. Looked up from germline, CDR1 is LGHNA and CDR2 is YNFKEQ. V shed 0 bases and J 7 bases; nucleotides not matched to a gene: 11. CDR3 length equals 16 residues. This chain's CDR3 is CASSQDRGQGAREQYF. Written as DNA, the CDR3 is TGTGCCAGCAGCCAAGATCGGGGGCAGGGGGCGCGGGAGCAGTACTTC.

The sample holds one count of this clone. This sequence joins TRBV2 and TRBJ2-7, with 8 bases lining up with TRBD1. J lost 3 bases, V lost 7 bases, and 5 bases had no gene match. CDR3 length equals 13 residues. Germline V lookup: CDR1 SNHLY, CDR2 FYNNEI. CDR3 loop: CASKDRANYEQYF. The CDR3 DNA follows: TGTGCCAGCAAGGACAGGGCAAACTACGAGCAGTACTTC.